The 9 T cell receptor beta chains in this list originate from one sample, sequenced in a study of spatial heterogeneity in lung cancer. Time point reported: sample taken at primary tumor resection. Whole RNA, which was extracted from tumor, nontumor lung tissue or frozen PBMC, was sequenced without any cell sorting. TCRdb independently ran MiXCR on the 5' RACE reads; one entry per CDR3 protein. The table includes under 10,000 distinct CDR3 sequences, 4.6% detected once. Sequencing used PBMCs, obtained at surgery. The receptors come from a male donor with early-stage non-small cell lung cancer.

This clonotype was seen repeatedly, ten times or more. This beta chain lies outside the target of a library built for alpha chains; its clone size means little. V and J are TRBV20-1 and TRBJ1-2; no reliable D call. Germline CDR1 and CDR2: DFQATT and SNEGSKA (reference sequence). The length of the CDR3 is 12 residues. V lost 5 bases, J lost 8 bases, and 15 bases lay in between. The CDR3: CSAPDSRWGYTF. The DNA for the CDR3 is TGCAGTGCTCCGGACTCCCGATGGGGCTACACCTTC.

This clonotype was seen a handful of times. This beta chain was picked up by a library intended for alpha chains and is off target, so its count carries little meaning. The CDR3 nucleotides read TGTGCCAGTAGTACCGTACAGACAGGGGTAGAGACCCAGTACTTC. This codes for CASSTVQTGVETQYF. J is TRBJ2-5 and V is TRBV19; the match to TRBD1 covers 8 bases. Germline-derived CDR1 and CDR2 are LNHDA and SQIVND (reference sequence). Unmatched junction bases numbered 8, after V lost 4 bases and J lost 4 bases. CDR3 length equals 15 residues.

This clonotype was detected many times. Little can be read into the size of this beta chain, an off-target read in a library designed for alpha chains. V gene TRBV5-1 combines with J gene TRBJ2-7; a possible D gene is TRBD1 (5 bases). The CDR3 sequence is 14 residues long. With 0 bases removed from V and 1 base from J, the gap between germline ends came to 8 bases. Germline V CDR1 and CDR2: SGHRS, YFSETQ. CDR3 bases: TGCGCCAGCAGCTTGGTGACAGATTCCTACGAGCAGTACTTC. The encoded protein is CASSLVTDSYEQYF.

Ten or more counts support this clonotype. This beta chain represents an off-target read in a library built for alpha chains; its size is of limited meaning. The chain carries TRBV29-1 and TRBJ1-2; a possible D gene is TRBD1 (6 bases). Between the trimmed V and J ends, which lost 6 bases and 5 bases, there was a span of 19 bases. CDR3 length equals 14 residues. The germline V gene encodes CDR1 SQVTM and CDR2 ANQGSEA. The CDR3 region is CSVDKDQGGYGYTF. The CDR3 DNA reads as TGCAGCGTCGACAAAGACCAAGGGGGGTATGGCTACACCTTC. Based on the CDR3 plus reference TRBV29-1 and TRBJ1-2, the full variable domain is SAVISQKPSRDICQRGTSLTIQCQVDSQVTMMFWYRQQPGQSLTLIATANQGSEATYESGFVIDKFPISRPNLTFSTLTVSNMSPEDSSIYLCSVDKDQGGYGYTFGSGTRLTVV.

This clonotype was seen many times. The library was built for alpha chains, so this beta chain is an off-target read and its size means little. J is TRBJ2-3 and V is TRBV10-3; 10 nucleotides agree with TRBD2. After removal of 2 bases from V and 7 bases from J, the junction contained 6 bases not matched to a gene. This CDR3 is built from 15 residues. Germline-derived CDR1 and CDR2 are ENHRY and SYGVKD. As DNA, the CDR3 is TGTGCCATCAGTGAGAGCAATAGCGGGGGGAATACGCAGTATTTT. It encodes CAISESNSGGNTQYF.

This clonotype was counted many times. This beta chain is a stray read from a library made for alpha chains; its abundance is not meaningful. CDR3 region: CASSLLISSGNTIYF. CDR3 coding DNA: TGTGCCAGCAGCTTGTTAATCAGCTCTGGAAACACCATATATTTT. The chain is built from TRBV5-5 and TRBJ1-3; no clear D gene. CDR3 length equals 15 residues. Looked up from germline, CDR1 is SGHKS and CDR2 is YYEKEE (reference sequence). Trimming stripped 1 base from V and 0 bases from J, with 8 bases between.

On this clonotype itself: With the library built for alpha chains, this beta chain is off target and its frequency is not meaningful. The chain employs TRBV11-3 and TRBJ2-3; no definite D call. V shed 2 bases and J shed 2 bases, with 8 bases lying between them. Germline CDR1 reads SGHNT; CDR2 reads YENEEA. The CDR3 runs 14 residues. CDR3 loop: CASSLSSTTDTQYF. In DNA, the CDR3 is TGTGCCAGCAGCTTATCCTCTACCACAGATACGCAGTATTTT.

This clonotype was counted at least ten times. Little can be read into the size of this beta chain, an off-target read in a library designed for alpha chains. This rearrangement joins TRBV6-6 to TRBJ1-4; TRBD1 matches 9 bases. V was pared by 6 bases and J by 3 bases, with 5 bases of the junction left unmatched. This CDR3 has 15 amino acids. The germline gives CDR1 MNHNY, CDR2 SVGAGI (reference sequence). CDR3 amino acids: CASSPGQGANEKLFF. The CDR3 nucleotides read TGTGCCAGCAGCCCGGGACAGGGAGCTAATGAAAAACTGTTTTTT.

A word on this clonotype: The library was designed around alpha chains, so this beta chain is a stray read whose abundance carries little weight. J is TRBJ1-2 and V is TRBV4-2, with D hard to call. V lost 0 bases to trimming and J lost 7 bases, with 15 bases between them. The CDR3 totals 15 residues. Looked up from germline, CDR1 is LGHNA and CDR2 is YNFKEQ. The CDR3 spells CASSQDGVAGRGYTF. The DNA of the CDR3 is TGTGCCAGCAGCCAAGATGGGGTTGCAGGCCGTGGCTACACCTTC.